Included here is one T cell receptor beta chain sequence, with context. Its target is unknown. Sequenced by immunoSEQ multiplex PCR; TCRdb stores in-frame clones only, minus some. The sample holds about 680,000 clones, approximately 88% seen once. Treatment: around 19 received Ad26.COV2.S at low or high dose, single or two shots; about 5 received placebo; per-sample allocation not given. Specimens were obtained on day 63 following the first vaccine or placebo injection. The sample originates from a study of Ad26.COV2.S vaccination and SARS-CoV-2 variants. Study context: The donor belonged to the COV1001 Ad26.COV2.S trial arm. Administration of Ad26.COV2.S was intramuscular, either once or twice 56 days apart. Overall study findings and caveats: It was reported that spike-specific CD8+ and CD4+ T cell responses were substantially broad after vaccination.

CDR3 length: 12 amino acids. J lost 7 bases, V lost 6 bases, and 8 bases had no gene match. Germline CDR1 reads SQVTM; CDR2 reads ANQGSEA. The chain has TRBV29-1 and TRBJ1-2; 7 nucleotides line up with TRBD1. Sequenced material: peripheral blood, taken in a trial of Ad26.COV2.S vaccine versus placebo. This TCR was sampled from a person between 18 and 65 years old who received the Ad26.COV2.S COVID-19 vaccine or a placebo. The CDR3 loop is CSVVGQKLGYTF. CDR3 DNA sequence: TGCAGCGTCGTGGGACAGAAACTTGGCTACACCTTC.